This TCR beta chain was sequenced in a study of T cells expressing NK-cell markers. Study overall: Underlying the TCR beta repertoires were sorted CD3+CD56+NKG2C+, CD3+CD56+NKG2C- and CD3+CD56-NKG2C+ T cells.

TCRdb reprocessed the 5' RACE reads, with one entry per CDR3 protein and no DNA. The sample table includes 150,000 to 170,000 distinct CDR3 sequences. The CDR3 extends over 16 amino acids. CDR1 SGHAT and CDR2 FQNNGV come from the germline V gene. V and J are TRBV11-2 and TRBJ1-1; TCRdb names TRBD1, which stays unverified in the absence of DNA. The clonotype was recovered from a woman between 45 and 60 years old in good health. The sequenced material came from blood T cells: a sorted CD56 or NKG2C T cell subset, CD4+ or CD8+ T cells, or bulk PBMC T cells (not recorded which). Here the CDR3 reads CASSLGRGQGSTEAFF.